The T cell receptor beta chain described here comes from a study of blood T cell repertoires in COVID-19. Study in general: There were acute and convalescent COVID-19 samples, and they came from the United States, Italy and Spain. PBMCs, B-cell-depleted T cells, or T cells provided the cDNA or gDNA that made up the material.

Authors' processing steps: Reference gene primer amplification in the assay estimated nucleated cell counts. Libraries were prepared by immunoSEQ multiplex PCR; TCRdb keeps only in-frame clonotypes and omits some of them. The V and J calls and clone size are taken from that table; D and trimming were inferred from the DNA. The data contain roughly 33,000 clones, 85% to 95% of them singletons. Germline CDR1 is MDHEN and CDR2 is SYDVKM. Losses at the gene ends were 2 bases for V and 7 bases for J; bases not matched to a gene: 7. The CDR3 loop spans 14 amino acids. The sequence came from a human donor in a cohort sampled during active COVID-19. Sequenced: peripheral blood. This rearrangement joins TRBV28 to TRBJ1-2; 7 bases line up with TRBD1. CDR3 sequence reads: CASSLTDRVGGYTF. The CDR3 region has the DNA TGTGCCAGCAGTTTAACCGACAGGGTAGGTGGCTACACCTTC.